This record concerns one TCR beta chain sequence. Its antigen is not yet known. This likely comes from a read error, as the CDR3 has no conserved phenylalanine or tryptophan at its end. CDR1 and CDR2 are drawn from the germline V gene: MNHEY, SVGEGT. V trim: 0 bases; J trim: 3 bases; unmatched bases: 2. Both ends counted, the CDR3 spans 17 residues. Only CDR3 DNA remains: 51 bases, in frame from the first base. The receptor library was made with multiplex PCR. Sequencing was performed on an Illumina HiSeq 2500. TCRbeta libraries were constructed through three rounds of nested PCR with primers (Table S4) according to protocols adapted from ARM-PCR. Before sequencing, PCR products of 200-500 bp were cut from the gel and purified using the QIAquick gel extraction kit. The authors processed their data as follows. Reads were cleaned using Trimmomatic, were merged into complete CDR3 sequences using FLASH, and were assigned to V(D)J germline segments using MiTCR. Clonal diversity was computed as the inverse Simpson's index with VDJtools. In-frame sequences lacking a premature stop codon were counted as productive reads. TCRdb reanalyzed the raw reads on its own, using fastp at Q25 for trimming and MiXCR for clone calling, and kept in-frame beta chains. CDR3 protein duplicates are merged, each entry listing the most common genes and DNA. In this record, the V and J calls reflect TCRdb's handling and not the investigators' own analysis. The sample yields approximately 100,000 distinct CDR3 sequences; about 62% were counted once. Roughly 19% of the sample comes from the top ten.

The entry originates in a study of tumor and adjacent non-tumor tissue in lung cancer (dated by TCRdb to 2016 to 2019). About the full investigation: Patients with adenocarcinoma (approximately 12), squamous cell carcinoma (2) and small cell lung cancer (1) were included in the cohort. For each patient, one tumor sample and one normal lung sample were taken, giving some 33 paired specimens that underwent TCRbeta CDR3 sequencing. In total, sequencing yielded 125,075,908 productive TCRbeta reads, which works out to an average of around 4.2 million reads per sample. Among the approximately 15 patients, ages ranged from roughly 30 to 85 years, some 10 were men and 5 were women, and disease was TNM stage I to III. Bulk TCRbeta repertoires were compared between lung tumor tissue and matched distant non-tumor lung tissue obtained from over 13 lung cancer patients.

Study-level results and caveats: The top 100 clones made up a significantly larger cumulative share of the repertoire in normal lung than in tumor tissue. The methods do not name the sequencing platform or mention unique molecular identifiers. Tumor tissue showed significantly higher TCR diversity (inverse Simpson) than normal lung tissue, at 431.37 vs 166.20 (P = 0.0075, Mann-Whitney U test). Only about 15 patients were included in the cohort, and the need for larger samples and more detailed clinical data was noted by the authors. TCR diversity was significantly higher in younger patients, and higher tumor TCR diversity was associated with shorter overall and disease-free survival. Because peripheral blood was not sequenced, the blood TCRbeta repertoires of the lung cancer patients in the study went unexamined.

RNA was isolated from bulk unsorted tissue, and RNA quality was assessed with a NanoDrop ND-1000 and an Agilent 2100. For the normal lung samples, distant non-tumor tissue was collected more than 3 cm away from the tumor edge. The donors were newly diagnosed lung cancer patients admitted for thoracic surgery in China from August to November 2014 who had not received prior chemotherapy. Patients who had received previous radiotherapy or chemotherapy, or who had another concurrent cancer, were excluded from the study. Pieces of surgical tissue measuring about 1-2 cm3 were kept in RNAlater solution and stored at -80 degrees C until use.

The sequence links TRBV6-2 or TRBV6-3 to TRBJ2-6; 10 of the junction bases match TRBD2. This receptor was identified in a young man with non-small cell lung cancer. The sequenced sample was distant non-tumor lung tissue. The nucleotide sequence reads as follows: TGTGCCAGCAGTTACTCGGCTAGCGGGGGTGGGGCCAACGTCCTGACTATC. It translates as CASSYSASGGGANVLTI.